The present entry profiles one T cell receptor beta chain with its context. Antigen specificity is unknown. Measured with immunoSEQ multiplex PCR; TCRdb has only the in-frame clones, and not every one. Among approximately 150,000 clones, about 91% were seen once, and the ten largest hold around 1.4%. There are 15 residues in the CDR3. Germline assignment: CDR1 LNHDA and CDR2 SQIVND (reference sequence). Trimming took off 3 bases at V and 1 base at J, with 12 bases between the two ends. This entry comes from a study of T cell responses to AZD1222 COVID-19 vaccine. Notes on the study in general: Baseline seropositivity characterized only a handful of AZD1222 recipients.

The chain carries TRBV19 and TRBJ1-1; D uncertain. Here the sequenced sample was peripheral blood, taken on day 0 of AZD1222 vaccination. The origin of this receptor is an adult in good health. CDR3 sequence: CASSMTPAPNTEAFF. CDR3 in DNA: TGTGCCAGTAGTATGACCCCTGCCCCGAACACTGAAGCTTTCTTT.